Included here is one T cell receptor (beta chain) sequence, with context. Its antigen is currently unknown. Germline CDR1 reads ENHRY; CDR2 reads SYGVKD. The V and J ends lost 6 bases and 7 bases respectively, with 16 bases between them. This CDR3 comprises 14 residues. The record originates from a study of spatial heterogeneity in lung cancer. The wider study: The donors comprised about 69 untreated early-stage non-small cell lung cancer patients. In raw reads, more than 9.5 appearances on average were recorded for each unique TCR and UMI combination.

Specified time point: blood at routine non-recurrence follow-up after resection. Without sorting, whole RNA was sequenced from tumor, nontumor lung or frozen PBMC. Study-wide findings and caveats: Ubiquitous expanded tumor TCRs surfaced in blood more at resection than they did at follow-up.

TCRdb reprocessed the 5' RACE reads with MiXCR, giving one entry per CDR3 protein. The repertoire has 85,000 to 100,000 distinct CDR3 sequences, roughly 21% of them found once; the top ten carry around a fifth. The clonotype comes from a male donor with early-stage non-small cell lung cancer. Sequenced here: PBMCs, sampled at follow-up. The chain carries TRBV10-3 and TRBJ2-1; maybe TRBD2 (6 bases). This chain's CDR3 is CAIRGLGGANEQFF. CDR3 nucleotides: TGTGCCATCAGAGGGCTCGGAGGGGCGAATGAGCAGTTCTTC.